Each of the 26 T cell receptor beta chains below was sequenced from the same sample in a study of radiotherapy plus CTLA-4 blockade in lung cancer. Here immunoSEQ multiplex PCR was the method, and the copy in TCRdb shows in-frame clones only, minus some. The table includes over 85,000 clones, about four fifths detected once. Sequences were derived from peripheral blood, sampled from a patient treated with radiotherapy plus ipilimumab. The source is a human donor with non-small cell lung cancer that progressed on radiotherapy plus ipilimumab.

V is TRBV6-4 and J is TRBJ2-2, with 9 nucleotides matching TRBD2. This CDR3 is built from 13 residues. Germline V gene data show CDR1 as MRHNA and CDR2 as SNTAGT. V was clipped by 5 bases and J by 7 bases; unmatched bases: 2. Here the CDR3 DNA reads TGTGCCAGCAGTTATAGCGGGAGCGGGGAGCTGTTTTTT. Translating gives CASSYSGSGELFF.

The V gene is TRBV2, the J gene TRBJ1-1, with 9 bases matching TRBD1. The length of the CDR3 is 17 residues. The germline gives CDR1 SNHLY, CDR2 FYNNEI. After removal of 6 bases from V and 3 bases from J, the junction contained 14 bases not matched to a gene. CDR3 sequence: CASRKFIDRGEYTEAFF. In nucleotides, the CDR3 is TGTGCCAGCAGGAAATTTATTGACAGGGGGGAGTACACTGAAGCTTTCTTT.

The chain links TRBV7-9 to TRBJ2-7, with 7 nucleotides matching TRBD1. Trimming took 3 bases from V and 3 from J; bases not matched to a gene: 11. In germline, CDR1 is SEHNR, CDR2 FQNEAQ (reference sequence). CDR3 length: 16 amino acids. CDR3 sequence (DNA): TGTGCCAGCAGCTTTTTTTCCGGACAGGTGTTCTACGAGCAGTACTTC. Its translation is CASSFFSGQVFYEQYF.

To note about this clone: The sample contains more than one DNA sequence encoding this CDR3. CDR3 DNA: TGCAGTGCTAGAGATCGGGGGGGCCAGTACTTC. Amino acids: CSARDRGGQYF. The chain has TRBV20-1 and TRBJ2-7, with 8 bases matching TRBD2. Germline trimming cut 0 bases from V and 10 bases from J; bases unmatched to any gene: 2. Germline V gives CDR1 DFQATT, CDR2 SNEGSKA (reference sequence). The CDR3 has 11 residues.

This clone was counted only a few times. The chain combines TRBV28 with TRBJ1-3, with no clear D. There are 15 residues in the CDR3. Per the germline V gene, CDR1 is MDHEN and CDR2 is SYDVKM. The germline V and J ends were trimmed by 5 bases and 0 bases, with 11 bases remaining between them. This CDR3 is CASSAVPNSGNTIYF. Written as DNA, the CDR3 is TGTGCCAGCAGTGCAGTTCCTAACTCTGGAAACACCATATATTTT.

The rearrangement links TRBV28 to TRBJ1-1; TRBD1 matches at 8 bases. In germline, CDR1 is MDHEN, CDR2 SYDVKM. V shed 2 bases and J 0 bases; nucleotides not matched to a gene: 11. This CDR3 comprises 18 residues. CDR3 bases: TGTGCCAGCAGTTTAAGGGCAGGGGGCGCGAGGATGAACACTGAAGCTTTCTTT. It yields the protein CASSLRAGGARMNTEAFF.

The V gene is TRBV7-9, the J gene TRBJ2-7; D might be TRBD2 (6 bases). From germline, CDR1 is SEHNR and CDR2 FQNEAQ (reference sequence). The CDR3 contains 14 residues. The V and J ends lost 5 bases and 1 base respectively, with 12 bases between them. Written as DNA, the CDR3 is TGTGCCAGCAGCCCTCGGGACTCATCCTACGAGCAGTACGTC. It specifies CASSPRDSSYEQYV.

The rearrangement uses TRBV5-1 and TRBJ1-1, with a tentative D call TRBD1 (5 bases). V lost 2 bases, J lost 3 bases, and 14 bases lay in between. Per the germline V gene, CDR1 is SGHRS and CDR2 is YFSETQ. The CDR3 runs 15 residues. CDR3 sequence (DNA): TGCGCCAGCAGCTTTTTTCCAGGGAGCTACACTGAAGCTTTCTTT. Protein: CASSFFPGSYTEAFF.

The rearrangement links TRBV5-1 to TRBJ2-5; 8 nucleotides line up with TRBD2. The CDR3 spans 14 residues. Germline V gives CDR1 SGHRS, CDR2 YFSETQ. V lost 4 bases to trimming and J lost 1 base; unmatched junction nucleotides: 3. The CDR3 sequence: CASSPGLVQETQYF. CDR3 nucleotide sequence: TGCGCCAGCAGCCCGGGACTAGTCCAAGAGACCCAGTACTTC.

Here the CDR3 reads CASSYSRTDTQYF. The DNA for the CDR3 is TGTGCCAGCAGCTACTCGAGGACCGATACGCAGTATTTT. This rearrangement joins TRBV7-8 to TRBJ2-3; unclear D gene. V dropped 4 bases and J dropped 6 bases, with 11 bases sitting between them. The V gene's germline CDR1 is SGHVS and CDR2 FQNEAQ. The CDR3 loop spans 13 amino acids.

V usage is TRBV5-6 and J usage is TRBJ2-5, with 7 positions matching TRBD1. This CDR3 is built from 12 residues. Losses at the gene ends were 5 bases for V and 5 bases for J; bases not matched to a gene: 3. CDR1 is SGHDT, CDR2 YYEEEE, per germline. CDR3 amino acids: CASSWDSETQYF. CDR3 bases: TGTGCCAGCAGTTGGGACAGCGAGACCCAGTACTTC.

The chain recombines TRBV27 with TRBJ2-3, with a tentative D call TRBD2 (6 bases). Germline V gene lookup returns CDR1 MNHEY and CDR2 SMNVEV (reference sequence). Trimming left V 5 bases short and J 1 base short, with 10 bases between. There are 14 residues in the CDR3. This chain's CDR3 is CASSPWGGTDTQYF. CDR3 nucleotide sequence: TGTGCCAGCAGTCCCTGGGGGGGCACAGATACGCAGTATTTT.

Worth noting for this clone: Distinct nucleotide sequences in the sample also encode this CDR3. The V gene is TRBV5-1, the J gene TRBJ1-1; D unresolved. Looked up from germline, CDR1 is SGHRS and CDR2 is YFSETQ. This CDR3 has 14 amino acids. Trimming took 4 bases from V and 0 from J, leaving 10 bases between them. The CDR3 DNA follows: TGCGCCAGCAGCCTGACTGGCATGAACACTGAAGCTTTCTTT. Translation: CASSLTGMNTEAFF.

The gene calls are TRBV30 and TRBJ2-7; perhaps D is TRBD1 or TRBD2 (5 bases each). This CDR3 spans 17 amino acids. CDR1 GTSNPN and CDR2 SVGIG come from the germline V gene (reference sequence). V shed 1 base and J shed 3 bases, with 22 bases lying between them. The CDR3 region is CAWSADSLRGQRYEQYF. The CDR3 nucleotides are TGTGCCTGGAGTGCTGATTCGCTCCGGGGCCAACGCTACGAGCAGTACTTC.

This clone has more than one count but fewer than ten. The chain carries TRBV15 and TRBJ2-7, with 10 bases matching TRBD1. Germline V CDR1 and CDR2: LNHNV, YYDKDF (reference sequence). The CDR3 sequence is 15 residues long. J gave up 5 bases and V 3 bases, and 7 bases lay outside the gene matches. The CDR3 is CATSRAGTGVNEQYF. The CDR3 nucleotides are TGTGCCACCAGCAGGGCCGGGACAGGGGTGAACGAGCAGTACTTC.

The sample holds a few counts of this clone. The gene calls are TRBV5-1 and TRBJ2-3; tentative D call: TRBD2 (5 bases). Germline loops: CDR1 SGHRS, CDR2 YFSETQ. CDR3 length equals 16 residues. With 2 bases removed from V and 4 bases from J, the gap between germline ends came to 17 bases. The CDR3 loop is CASSFGRVPSADTQYF. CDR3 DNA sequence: TGCGCCAGCAGCTTTGGGCGGGTCCCAAGCGCAGATACGCAGTATTTT.

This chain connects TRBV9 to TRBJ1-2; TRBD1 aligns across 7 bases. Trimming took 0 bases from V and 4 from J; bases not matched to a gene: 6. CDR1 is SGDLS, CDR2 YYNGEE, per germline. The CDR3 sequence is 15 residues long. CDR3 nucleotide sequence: TGTGCCAGCAGCGTAGCAGCAGGGGGGTCCTATGGCTACACCTTC. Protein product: CASSVAAGGSYGYTF.

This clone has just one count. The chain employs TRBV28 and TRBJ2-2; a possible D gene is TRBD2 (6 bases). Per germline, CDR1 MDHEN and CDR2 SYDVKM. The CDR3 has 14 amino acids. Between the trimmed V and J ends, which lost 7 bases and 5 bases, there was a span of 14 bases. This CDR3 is CASTQTRDTGELFF. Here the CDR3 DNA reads TGTGCCAGCACCCAGACTAGAGATACCGGGGAGCTGTTTTTT.

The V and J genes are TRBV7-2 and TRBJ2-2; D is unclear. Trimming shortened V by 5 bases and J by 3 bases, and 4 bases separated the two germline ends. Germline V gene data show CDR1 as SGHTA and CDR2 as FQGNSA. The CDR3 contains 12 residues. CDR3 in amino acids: CASSADTGELFF. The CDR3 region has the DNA TGTGCCAGCAGCGCGGACACCGGGGAGCTGTTTTTT.

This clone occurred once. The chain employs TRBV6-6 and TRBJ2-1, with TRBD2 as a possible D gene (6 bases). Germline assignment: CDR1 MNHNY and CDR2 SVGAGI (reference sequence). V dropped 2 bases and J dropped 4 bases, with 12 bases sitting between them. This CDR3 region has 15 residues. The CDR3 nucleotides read TGTGCCAGCAGTTACCTCCTCAGCGGGTACAATGAGCAGTTCTTC. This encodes CASSYLLSGYNEQFF.

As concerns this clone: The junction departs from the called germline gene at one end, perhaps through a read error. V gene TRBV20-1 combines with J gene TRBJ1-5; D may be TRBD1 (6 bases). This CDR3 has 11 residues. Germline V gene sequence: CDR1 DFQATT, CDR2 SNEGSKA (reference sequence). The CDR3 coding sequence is TGCAGTGCTCTAGAGAGGGAAGGACAGACTTTT. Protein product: CSALEREGQTF.

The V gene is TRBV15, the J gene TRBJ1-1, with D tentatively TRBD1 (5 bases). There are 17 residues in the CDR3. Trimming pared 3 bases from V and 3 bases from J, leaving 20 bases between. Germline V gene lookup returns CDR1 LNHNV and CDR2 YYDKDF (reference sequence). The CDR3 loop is CATSRMGGAVGDTEAFF. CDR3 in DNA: TGTGCCACCAGCAGGATGGGTGGGGCAGTGGGTGACACTGAAGCTTTCTTT.

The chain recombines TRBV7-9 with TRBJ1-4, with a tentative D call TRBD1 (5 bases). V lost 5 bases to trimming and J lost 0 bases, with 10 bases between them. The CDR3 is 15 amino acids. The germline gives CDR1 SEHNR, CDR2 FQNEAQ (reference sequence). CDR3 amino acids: CASSPIRATNEKLFF. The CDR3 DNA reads TGTGCCAGCAGCCCAATCAGGGCAACTAATGAAAAACTGTTTTTT.

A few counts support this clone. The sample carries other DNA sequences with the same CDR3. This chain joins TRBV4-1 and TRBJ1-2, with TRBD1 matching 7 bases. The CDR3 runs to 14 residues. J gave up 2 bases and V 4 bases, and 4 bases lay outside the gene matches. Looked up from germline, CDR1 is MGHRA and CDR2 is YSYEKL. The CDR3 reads CASSPRQGNYGYTF. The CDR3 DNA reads TGCGCCAGCAGCCCCCGACAGGGAAACTATGGCTACACCTTC.

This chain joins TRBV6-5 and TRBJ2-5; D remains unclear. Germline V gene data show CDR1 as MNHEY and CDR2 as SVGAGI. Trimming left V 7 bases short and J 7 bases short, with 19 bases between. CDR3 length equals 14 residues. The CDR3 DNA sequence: TGTGCCAGCAAAGATGGGCCCGGCTATGGGACCCAGTACTTC. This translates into CASKDGPGYGTQYF.

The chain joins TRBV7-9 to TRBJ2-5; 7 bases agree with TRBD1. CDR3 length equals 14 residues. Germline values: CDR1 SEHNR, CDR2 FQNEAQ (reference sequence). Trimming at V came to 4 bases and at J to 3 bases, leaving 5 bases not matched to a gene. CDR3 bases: TGTGCCAGCAGCTCGAGAACAGGGGAAGAGACCCAGTACTTC. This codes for CASSSRTGEETQYF.